The 27 T cell receptor beta chains in this list originate from one sample, sequenced in a study of tumor and adjacent non-tumor tissue in lung cancer. This sample's RNA came from whole unsorted tissue. The normal lung tissue was taken more than 3 cm from the tumor edge. Three rounds of nested PCR, following a modified ARM-PCR protocol, produced the TCRbeta library. TCRdb fed the multiplex PCR reads into MiXCR, producing one record per CDR3 protein. Among roughly 49,000 distinct CDR3 sequences, around two thirds were seen once, and the ten largest hold 20% to 30%. Sequenced material: distant non-tumor lung tissue. These receptors were collected from a woman aged 60-75 years with non-small cell lung cancer.

Details on this clonotype: This CDR3 fails to terminate in the conserved phenylalanine or tryptophan, so it likely reflects a read error. The gene calls are TRBV11-2 and TRBJ2-7; TRBD1 matches 9 bases. From germline, CDR1 is SGHAT and CDR2 FQNNGV. CDR3 length: 14 amino acids. With V trimmed by 5 bases and J by 7 bases, 9 bases remained unmatched. CDR3 in amino acids: CASSRDRAGGEQYP. CDR3 nucleotide sequence: TGTGCCAGCAGCCGGGACAGGGCAGGGGGAGAGCAGTACCCC.

In the case of this clonotype: A much larger clone is a single base away; this may be a read error. V usage is TRBV5-8 and J usage is TRBJ2-5, with D tentatively TRBD2 (5 bases). The CDR3 is 14 residues long. Germline loops: CDR1 SGHTS, CDR2 YDEGEE. V lost 3 bases to trimming and J lost 5 bases, with 14 bases between them. The CDR3: CASSSFPPGETQYF. In nucleotides, the CDR3 is TGTGCCAGCAGCTCGTTTCCCCCGGGGGAGACCCAGTACTTC.

About this clonotype itself: With a much larger clone just one base away, this may be a read error. This chain uses TRBV7-8 with TRBJ2-2; D may be TRBD2 (6 bases). The CDR3 extends over 16 amino acids. The V and J ends lost 7 bases and 1 base respectively, with 16 bases between them. Germline V gives CDR1 SGHVS, CDR2 FQNEAQ. CDR3 residues: CASIIRENLNTGELFF. The DNA for the CDR3 is TGTGCCAGCATCATACGGGAGAACCTGAACACCGGGGAGCTGTTTTTT.

This clonotype showed up many times. The chain couples TRBV6-2 or TRBV6-3 to TRBJ1-1; D possibly corresponds to TRBD1 (5 bases). The germline V and J ends were trimmed by 6 bases and 0 bases, with 20 bases remaining between them. CDR3 length: 17 amino acids. The germline CDR1 and CDR2 sequences are MNHEY and SVGEGT. CDR3 DNA: TGTGCCAGCAGGCGCCCCCATGTTGGGGGTTTGAACACTGAAGCTTTCTTT. This gives the protein CASRRPHVGGLNTEAFF.

Of note for this clonotype: An end of the junction differs from the germline gene, which may be a read error. This CDR3 is CTSSLRQENSPLHF. The CDR3 bases are TGTACCAGCAGTTTGCGGCAGGAGAATTCACCCCTCCACTTT. The V gene is TRBV12-3 or TRBV12-4, the J gene TRBJ1-6; no clear D gene. The length of the CDR3 is 14 residues.

This clonotype was seen many times. The chain employs TRBV28 and TRBJ2-2, with D perhaps being TRBD1 or TRBD2 (5 bases each). This CDR3 has 15 amino acids. Germline-derived CDR1 and CDR2 are MDHEN and SYDVKM. V dropped 6 bases and J dropped 2 bases, with 13 bases sitting between them. The CDR3 nucleotides are TGTGCCAGCAGGGGGGAAATGGGCAACACCGGGGAGCTGTTTTTT. Its translation: CASRGEMGNTGELFF.

Worth noting for this clonotype: A junction boundary mismatches the germline segment, possibly from a read error. This chain links TRBV4-3 with TRBJ2-7; 7 nucleotides agree with TRBD1. CDR1 LGHNA and CDR2 YSLEER come from the germline V gene. The CDR3 contains 14 residues. The CDR3 sequence: CASNPSTGIYEQYF. The CDR3 DNA reads as TGCGCCAGCAACCCATCGACAGGGATCTACGAGCAGTATTTC.

This clonotype was detected ten times or more. The V and J genes are TRBV5-5 and TRBJ2-1, with TRBD2 identical over 10 bases. The CDR3 sequence is 16 residues long. With 0 bases clipped from V and 4 bases from J, the junction kept 4 bases outside the gene matches. From germline, CDR1 is SGHKS and CDR2 YYEKEE (reference sequence). The CDR3 spells CASSLELAGIYNEQFF. CDR3 bases: TGTGCCAGCAGCTTGGAACTAGCGGGGATTTACAATGAGCAGTTCTTC.

The chain combines TRBV4-1 with TRBJ2-1, with a weak D call TRBD1 (6 bases). In germline, CDR1 is MGHRA, CDR2 YSYEKL. Between the trimmed V and J ends, which lost 7 bases and 3 bases, there was a span of 16 bases. The CDR3 consists of 15 residues. CDR3: CASNQVSGVYNEQFF. The CDR3 DNA reads as TGCGCCAGCAATCAAGTTTCAGGGGTCTACAATGAGCAGTTCTTC.

The chain has TRBV6-2 or TRBV6-3 and TRBJ1-1; 9 nucleotides align to TRBD1. This CDR3 has 15 residues. Germline CDR1 MNHEY, CDR2 SVGEGT. With 6 bases clipped from V and 3 bases from J, the junction kept 8 bases outside the gene matches. The CDR3 DNA sequence: TGTGCCAGCAGCCTGGGACAGGGAAGGCACACTGAAGCTTTCTTT. Translation gives CASSLGQGRHTEAFF.

This clonotype was counted many times. The junction differs from germline at one of its ends, possibly a read error. The rearrangement joins TRBV6-5 to TRBJ2-7, with D perhaps being TRBD1 or TRBD2 (6 bases each). Looked up from germline, CDR1 is MNHEY and CDR2 is SVGAGI. The CDR3 consists of 12 residues. The CDR3 nucleotides are TGTGCCAGCAAATCGGGGGCTGGCAGGGAGTTCTTC. It specifies CASKSGAGREFF.

This clonotype was counted a single time. The junction shows a germline mismatch at one end, possibly a read error. The chain carries TRBV6-2 or TRBV6-3 and TRBJ2-5; perhaps TRBD2 as D (6 bases). This CDR3 is built from 17 residues. CDR1 MNHEY and CDR2 SVGEGT come from the germline V gene. The CDR3 DNA reads TGTGCCTGCACCACTAGCCCCCTAGCGCTTTTACAAGAGACCCGGTACTTC. This codes for CACTTSPLALLQETRYF.

A note on this clonotype: At one end, the junction sequence differs from germline, possibly due to a read error. This chain uses TRBV11-2 with TRBJ2-7, with D perhaps assigned TRBD1 or TRBD2 (5 bases each). This CDR3 contains 12 residues. Germline CDR1 reads SGHAT; CDR2 reads FQNNGV. This chain's CDR3 is CASSRGSYEKYF. CDR3 in DNA: TGTGCCAGCAGCCGGGGCTCCTACGAGAAGTACTTC.

V and J are TRBV28 and TRBJ2-7; TRBD1 aligns across 9 bases. In germline, CDR1 is MDHEN, CDR2 SYDVKM. V was clipped by 5 bases and J by 2 bases; unmatched bases: 10. The CDR3 runs to 16 residues. The CDR3 reads CASSAPRQGETYEQYF. The CDR3 DNA sequence: TGTGCCAGCAGTGCCCCTCGACAGGGGGAAACCTACGAGCAGTACTTC.

About this clonotype: Germline is not matched at one junction end, which may reflect a read error. CDR3 sequence reads: CTNSSPQGGRNTGELFF. Here the CDR3 DNA reads TGTACCAACAGCTCTCCCCAGGGGGGGCGGAACACCGGGGAGCTGTTTTTC. The chain recombines TRBV11-2 with TRBJ2-2; TRBD1 or TRBD2 may be the D gene (7 bases each). This CDR3 has 17 residues. The germline gives CDR1 SGHAT, CDR2 FQNNGV.

The V and J genes are TRBV12-3 or TRBV12-4 and TRBJ2-3; D remains unclear. The CDR3 runs to 16 residues. The V end lost 4 bases, the J end lost 3 bases, and 17 bases lay between the germline ends. The CDR3 sequence is CASSSSETWATDTQYF. The CDR3 nucleotides are TGTGCCAGCAGTTCAAGCGAGACATGGGCGACAGATACGCAGTATTTT.

This clonotype was recorded many times. The rearrangement links TRBV4-1 to TRBJ1-2; D not resolved. Germline-derived CDR1 and CDR2 are MGHRA and YSYEKL. V lost 3 bases to trimming and J lost 0 bases, with 5 bases between them. The CDR3 has 13 amino acids. CDR3 in amino acids: CASSHSSNYGYTF. The CDR3 coding sequence is TGCGCCAGCAGCCATAGCTCTAACTATGGCTACACCTTC.

On this clonotype itself: One end of the junction does not line up with germline, which may come from a read error. The chain employs TRBV29-1 and TRBJ2-1, with a possible D match to TRBD1 (6 bases). CDR1 and CDR2 from the germline V gene are SQVTM and ANQGSEA. This CDR3 has 12 amino acids. The DNA of the CDR3 is TGCAGTGTTGGCCACAGGGCTGGTGAGCTGTTCTTC. Encoded protein: CSVGHRAGELFF.

The V gene is TRBV28, the J gene TRBJ1-2, with 9 bases lining up with TRBD1. The germline V gene encodes CDR1 MDHEN and CDR2 SYDVKM. There are 14 residues in the CDR3. The trim removed 4 bases at V and 4 bases at J, leaving 4 bases unmatched. The CDR3, as DNA: TGTGCCAGCAGTTCACCACAGGGGGCCTATGGCTACACCTTC. Translated, it gives CASSSPQGAYGYTF.

This clonotype is medium-sized (0.01 to 0.1%). The genes are TRBV6-2 or TRBV6-3 and TRBJ2-5; D remains unclear. Germline CDR1 is MNHEY and CDR2 is SVGEGT. This CDR3 comprises 14 residues. With 6 bases removed from V and 5 bases from J, the gap between germline ends came to 16 bases. The CDR3 here is CASSPPSDLETQYF. The CDR3 nucleotides read TGTGCCAGCAGCCCGCCGTCGGATTTGGAGACCCAGTACTTC.

The chain uses TRBV11-1 and TRBJ1-1; D is uncertain. The CDR3 is made up of 13 amino acids. Germline loops: CDR1 SGHAT, CDR2 FQDESV (reference sequence). Trimming took off 9 bases at V and 5 bases at J, with 16 bases between the two ends. The CDR3 is CASSRLGGTEAFF. The CDR3 nucleotides are TGTGCCAGTAGCCGATTGGGCGGTACTGAAGCTTTCTTT.

Concerning this clonotype: Given the absence of the conserved phenylalanine or tryptophan at the CDR3 end, a read error is likely. The chain combines TRBV4-2 with TRBJ2-1; a weak D match, TRBD2 (5 bases). The CDR3 is 16 residues long. Trimming stripped 4 bases from V and 6 bases from J, with 19 bases between. CDR1 LGHNA and CDR2 YNFKEQ come from the germline V gene. CDR3 sequence reads: CASSPSQWEPVNEQFL. The CDR3 DNA reads TGTGCCAGCAGCCCCTCACAGTGGGAGCCTGTCAATGAGCAGTTCTTA.

Turning to this clonotype: As the CDR3 is not closed by the conserved phenylalanine or tryptophan, this likely results from a read error. The chain carries TRBV5-4 and TRBJ1-2; 9 bases map to TRBD1. Germline V gene data show CDR1 as SGHNT and CDR2 as YYREEE (reference sequence). The CDR3 covers 16 residues. In nucleotides, the CDR3 is TGTGCCAGTAGCTATCCGGGACAGGGAGAATTCGATGGCTACACCTCC. Amino acids: CASSYPGQGEFDGYTS.

Comment on this clonotype: One junction end does not reproduce the germline sequence, and a read error may be involved. This rearrangement joins TRBV29-1 to TRBJ1-1, with D tentatively TRBD1 (5 bases). CDR3 size: 12 residues. CDR1 and CDR2 from the germline V gene are SQVTM and ANQGSEA. The CDR3 sequence: CTVGVWGTEAFF. DNA for the CDR3: TGCACCGTTGGGGTATGGGGCACCGAAGCTTTCTTT. Drawing the rest from reference TRBV29-1 and TRBJ1-1, the complete variable domain is SAVISQKPSRDICQRGTSLTIQCQVDSQVTMMFWYRQQPGQSLTLIATANQGSEATYESGFVIDKFPISRPNLTFSTLTVSNMSPEDSSIYLCTVGVWGTEAFFGQGTRLTVV.

As concerns this clonotype: Germline is not matched at one junction end, which may reflect a read error. This chain links TRBV6-2 or TRBV6-3 with TRBJ1-1; D is undetermined. There are 14 residues in the CDR3. The germline V gene encodes CDR1 MNHEY and CDR2 SVGEGT. Here the CDR3 reads CASSYVDGNTEVLF. The CDR3 DNA is TGTGCCAGCAGTTACGTGGACGGGAACACTGAAGTTTTATTT.

As regards this clonotype: The junction shows a germline mismatch at one end, possibly a read error. The chain employs TRBV29-1 and TRBJ2-5; D uncertain. CDR3 length: 12 residues. Per germline, CDR1 SQVTM and CDR2 ANQGSEA. The CDR3 DNA reads TGCAGTGTTGGGGTCCGACAAGAGACCCTGTACTTC. Amino acids: CSVGVRQETLYF.

As to this clonotype: One end of the junction varies from germline; a read error may be responsible. The V and J genes are TRBV6-5 and TRBJ2-2; a possible D gene is TRBD1 (6 bases). The germline V gene has CDR1 MNHEY and CDR2 SVGAGI. This CDR3 spans 12 amino acids. Written as DNA, the CDR3 is TGTGTCAGCAGTTACAGGGTCGGGGAGCCGTTTTTT. This codes for CVSSYRVGEPFF.